Shown below are 13 T cell receptor beta chains from a single sample sequenced in a study of shared clonotypes between healthy human individuals. The method was immunoSEQ multiplex PCR; TCRdb's version includes in-frame clones alone and lacks a portion of them. The sample shows some 2,500,000 clones, just under 95% of them seen only once. Sequencing used naive CD4+ T cells from PBMCs. Subset meaning: CD45RA+ positively selected. The receptors were sampled from a man aged 18 to 30 in good health. Some clones in this sample may be carry-over from other donors' samples.

The rearrangement uses TRBV18 and TRBJ1-4, with 11 bases identical to TRBD1. The CDR3 spans 15 residues. J gave up 7 bases and V 2 bases, and 3 bases lay outside the gene matches. Germline V CDR1 and CDR2: KGHSH, LQKENI. CDR3 sequence: CASSPYGTGGEKLFF. In DNA, the CDR3 is TGTGCCAGCTCACCATACGGGACAGGGGGTGAAAAACTGTTTTTT.

The rearrangement links TRBV14 to TRBJ2-6, with 7 bases that match TRBD2. This CDR3 contains 15 residues. Germline CDR1 is SGHDN and CDR2 is FVKESK. Trimming removed 3 bases from V and 3 bases from J; junction bases left unmatched: 2. CDR3 DNA sequence: TGTGCCAGCAGCCAGACGGGAGGTGGGGCCAACGTCCTGACTTTC. This codes for CASSQTGGGANVLTF.

V usage is TRBV11-2 and J usage is TRBJ1-3, with D uncertain. The germline gives CDR1 SGHAT, CDR2 FQNNGV. CDR3 size: 15 residues. V was shortened by 4 bases and J by 3 bases, with 13 bases between the two germline ends. The CDR3: CASSSPPGSGNTIYF. DNA of the CDR3: TGTGCCAGCAGCTCCCCCCCCGGGAGTGGAAACACCATATATTTT. The entire variable domain, with the rest obtained from reference TRBV11-2 and TRBJ1-3, is as follows: EAGVAQSPRYKIIEKRQSVAFWCNPISGHATLYWYQQILGQGPKLLIQFQNNGVVDDSQLPKDRFSAERLKGVDSTLKIQPAKLEDSAVYLCASSSPPGSGNTIYFGEGSWLTVV.

Remarks on this clone: Other DNA variants within this sample encode the same CDR3. The chain combines TRBV4-1 with TRBJ2-1, with unresolved D. With 2 bases removed from V and 3 bases from J, the gap between germline ends came to 11 bases. Germline assignment: CDR1 MGHRA and CDR2 YSYEKL. There are 15 residues in the CDR3. The CDR3 loop is CASSQQGSNYNEQFF. The DNA of the CDR3 is TGCGCCAGCAGCCAACAAGGGTCCAACTACAATGAGCAGTTCTTC.

This chain uses TRBV9 with TRBJ2-1, with D possibly being TRBD1 or TRBD2 (6 bases each). CDR3 length: 19 residues. The germline CDR1 and CDR2 sequences are SGDLS and YYNGEE. Trimming stripped 3 bases from V and 4 bases from J, with 26 bases between. This CDR3 is CASSAVEGVTSQRYNEQFF. The CDR3 bases are TGTGCCAGCAGCGCGGTAGAGGGGGTTACTAGCCAGAGGTACAATGAGCAGTTCTTC.

The chain couples TRBV5-1 to TRBJ2-7; D may correspond to TRBD1 or TRBD2 (5 bases each). There are 13 residues in the CDR3. CDR1 is SGHRS, CDR2 YFSETQ, per germline. V was trimmed by 4 bases and J by 6 bases, leaving 14 bases between them. The CDR3 region has the DNA TGCGCCAGCAGCCGGGGATGGGGCTCCGAGCAGTACTTC. It encodes CASSRGWGSEQYF.

The chain couples TRBV10-1 to TRBJ2-3; D is uncertain. Germline assignment: CDR1 WNHNN and CDR2 SYGVQD (reference sequence). The CDR3 has 14 residues. The germline V and J ends were trimmed by 4 bases and 0 bases, with 8 bases remaining between them. CDR3 sequence: CASSAGRSTDTQYF. DNA for the CDR3: TGCGCCAGCAGTGCCGGACGGAGCACAGATACGCAGTATTTT.

The chain carries TRBV2 and TRBJ2-1; 9 positions agree with TRBD1. The length of the CDR3 is 16 residues. In germline, CDR1 is SNHLY, CDR2 FYNNEI. Trimming at V came to 6 bases and at J to 5 bases, leaving 11 bases not matched to a gene. The CDR3 region has the DNA TGTGCCAGCAGCCAAGGAGACAGGGGGTTCAACAATGAGCAGTTCTTC. It codes for CASSQGDRGFNNEQFF.

The gene calls are TRBV2 and TRBJ1-5; D uncertain. The CDR3 sequence is 15 residues long. Germline assignment: CDR1 SNHLY and CDR2 FYNNEI. V was shortened by 6 bases and J by 2 bases, with 14 bases between the two germline ends. CDR3 in DNA: TGTGCCAGCAGGGAGGATCCCGGGGGCAATCAGCCCCAGCATTTT. Amino acids: CASREDPGGNQPQHF. Based on the CDR3 plus reference TRBV2 and TRBJ1-5, the full variable domain is EPEVTQTPSHQVTQMGQEVILRCVPISNHLYFYWYRQILGQKVEFLVSFYNNEISEKSEIFDDQFSVERPDGSNFTLKIRSTKLEDSAMYFCASREDPGGNQPQHFGDGTRLSIL.

This clone was seen just once. This chain links TRBV2 with TRBJ1-1; the match to TRBD1 covers 10 bases. V was clipped by 6 bases and J by 1 base; unmatched bases: 5. This CDR3 has 15 amino acids. Per the germline V gene, CDR1 is SNHLY and CDR2 is FYNNEI. The CDR3 DNA follows: TGTGCCAGCAGCGGACAGGGGGGACCGAACACTGAAGCTTTCTTT. This translates into CASSGQGGPNTEAFF.

With regard to this clone: Within the sample, other DNA sequences also encode this same CDR3. The J gene is TRBJ1-1, the V gene TRBV29-1, with D unresolved. Trimming stripped 4 bases from V and 0 bases from J, with 3 bases between. The germline V gene encodes CDR1 SQVTM and CDR2 ANQGSEA. The CDR3 is 11 amino acids. In nucleotides, the CDR3 is TGCAGCGTTGGCGTGAACACTGAAGCTTTCTTT. Its translation: CSVGVNTEAFF. The variable domain in full, with the rest retrieved from reference TRBV29-1 and TRBJ1-1, is SAVISQKPSRDICQRGTSLTIQCQVDSQVTMMFWYRQQPGQSLTLIATANQGSEATYESGFVIDKFPISRPNLTFSTLTVSNMSPEDSSIYLCSVGVNTEAFFGQGTRLTVV.

J is TRBJ1-1 and V is TRBV7-2; tentative D call: TRBD1 (5 bases). The CDR3 consists of 16 residues. The germline gives CDR1 SGHTA, CDR2 FQGNSA. V was shortened by 6 bases and J by 3 bases, with 20 bases between the two germline ends. The CDR3 DNA reads TGTGCCAGCAGACCCTTTTACCGGGGGGAGTACACTGAAGCTTTCTTT. It codes for CASRPFYRGEYTEAFF.

This clone appeared once. Other DNA sequences of this sample code for an identical CDR3. The V call is TRBV18, the J call TRBJ2-3, with D tentatively TRBD2 (6 bases). Germline V gives CDR1 KGHSH, CDR2 LQKENI. Trimming shortened V by 3 bases and J by 3 bases, and 7 bases separated the two germline ends. The CDR3 runs to 13 residues. The CDR3 sequence: CASSPGLTDTQYF. The CDR3 nucleotides are TGTGCCAGCTCACCGGGACTGACAGATACGCAGTATTTT. The whole variable domain, filled in from reference TRBV18 and TRBJ2-3, reads NAGVMQNPRHLVRRRGQEARLRCSPMKGHSHVYWYRQLPEEGLKFMVYLQKENIIDESGMPKERFSAEFPKEGPSILRIQQVVRGDSAAYFCASSPGLTDTQYFGPGTRLTVL.